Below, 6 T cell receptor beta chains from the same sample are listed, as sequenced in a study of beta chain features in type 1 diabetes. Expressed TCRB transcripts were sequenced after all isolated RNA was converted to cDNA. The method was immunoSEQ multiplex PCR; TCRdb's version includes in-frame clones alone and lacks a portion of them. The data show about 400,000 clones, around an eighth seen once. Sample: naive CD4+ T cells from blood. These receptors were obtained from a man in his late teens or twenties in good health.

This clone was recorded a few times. CDR3 bases: TGTGCCAGCAGCAATGGACAGGGGGAGACCCAGTACTTC. Its protein is CASSNGQGETQYF. V usage is TRBV7-9 and J usage is TRBJ2-5; 9 bases align to TRBD1. The germline gives CDR1 SEHNR, CDR2 FQNEAQ (reference sequence). V shed 5 bases and J 5 bases; nucleotides not matched to a gene: 3. The CDR3 covers 13 residues.

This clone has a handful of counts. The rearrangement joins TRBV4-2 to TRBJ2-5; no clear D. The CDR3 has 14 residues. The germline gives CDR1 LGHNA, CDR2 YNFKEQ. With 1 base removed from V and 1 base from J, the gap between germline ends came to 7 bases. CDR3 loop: CASSQVYIQETQYF. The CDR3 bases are TGTGCCAGCAGCCAAGTTTACATCCAAGAGACCCAGTACTTC.

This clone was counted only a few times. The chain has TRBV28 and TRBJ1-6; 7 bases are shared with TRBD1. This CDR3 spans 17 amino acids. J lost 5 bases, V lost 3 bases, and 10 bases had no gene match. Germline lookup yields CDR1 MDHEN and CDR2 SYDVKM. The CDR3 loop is CASSFRVGTANNSPLHF. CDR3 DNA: TGTGCCAGCAGTTTTCGCGTCGGGACAGCCAATAATTCACCCCTCCACTTT.

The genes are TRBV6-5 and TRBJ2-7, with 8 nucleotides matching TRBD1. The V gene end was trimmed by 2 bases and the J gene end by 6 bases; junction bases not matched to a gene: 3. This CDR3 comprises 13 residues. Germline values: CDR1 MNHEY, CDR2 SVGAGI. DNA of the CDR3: TGTGCCAGCAGTTACAGAACAGGGGGCGAGCAGTACTTC. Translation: CASSYRTGGEQYF.

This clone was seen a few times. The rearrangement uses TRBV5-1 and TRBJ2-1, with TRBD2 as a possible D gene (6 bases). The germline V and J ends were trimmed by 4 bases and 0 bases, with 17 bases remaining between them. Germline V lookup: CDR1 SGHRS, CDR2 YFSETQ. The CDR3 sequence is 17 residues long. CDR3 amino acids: CASSPNSGLSSYNEQFF. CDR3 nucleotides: TGCGCCAGCAGCCCGAATAGCGGACTGAGCTCCTACAATGAGCAGTTCTTC.

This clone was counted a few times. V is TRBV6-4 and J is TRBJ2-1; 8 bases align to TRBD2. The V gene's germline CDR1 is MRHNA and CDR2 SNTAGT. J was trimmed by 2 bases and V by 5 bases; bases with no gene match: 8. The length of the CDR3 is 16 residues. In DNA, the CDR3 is TGTGCCAGCAGTTTTTTTCGGGGGGGCGCCTACAATGAGCAGTTCTTC. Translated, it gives CASSFFRGGAYNEQFF.